This T cell receptor (beta chain) was retrieved from a study of blood T cell repertoires in COVID-19. Germline CDR1 and CDR2: PRHDT and FYEKMQ (reference sequence). Trimming took 6 bases from V and 12 from J; bases not matched to a gene: 2. The CDR3 has 12 amino acids. Using immunoSEQ multiplex PCR, the repertoire was profiled, and TCRdb retains in-frame clones only, with some absent. This table has about 280,000 clones, approximately 88% appearing once. Material for sequencing was PBMCs or T cells enriched from blood (not recorded which). The sequence derives from a woman in her forties who had recovered from COVID-19. V usage is TRBV13 and J usage is TRBJ1-6; TRBD1 aligns across 10 bases. CDR3: CASRTGGRPLHF. The CDR3, as DNA: TGTGCCAGCAGGACAGGGGGCCGACCCCTCCACTTT.